This T cell receptor (beta chain) was captured in a study of a mutant IDH1 vaccine in newly diagnosed glioma. Study context: The treated population exhibited a male proportion of 62.5%, a female proportion of 37.5%, and a mean age of about 39 years. Before enrollment, patients got radiotherapy alone, temozolomide alone, or mostly the combination. It was at week 35 that visit V12 occurred, and at week 47 that visit V13 did. Study-wide results and caveats: No link was apparently found between pseudoprogression and changes in top peripheral T cell clonotypes.

Time point given: week 35, safety follow-up. Doses of 300 ug of mutant IDH1 20-mer peptide were given with topical imiquimod. Comments on this clone: Its target is not known.

The CDR3 is 13 amino acids. The germline gives CDR1 LNHDA, CDR2 SQIVND (reference sequence). The V gene end was trimmed by 5 bases and the J gene end by 5 bases; junction bases not matched to a gene: 4. Data came from immunoSEQ multiplex PCR; TCRdb stores just in-frame clones and leaves some out. This table has about 56,000 clones, 70% to 90% appearing once. Specimen: PBMCs, collected from a glioma patient whose treatment included an IDH1 peptide vaccine. The chain carries TRBV19 and TRBJ1-1, with 8 bases aligning to TRBD1. The TCR originated in a man aged 35-49 years with glioma. The CDR3: CASSFRGRTEAFF. The CDR3, as DNA: TGTGCCAGTAGTTTCAGGGGGCGGACTGAAGCTTTCTTT.